These 28 T cell receptor beta chains came from one sample sequenced in a study of shared clonotypes between healthy human individuals. TCRdb's table, derived via immunoSEQ multiplex PCR, lists solely in-frame clones and lacks some. The sample has 1,400,000 or so clones, around 98.5% seen once. The source material was naive CD4+ T cells sorted from blood. Noted subset: CD45RA+ positively selected. The receptors were gathered from a man aged 25 to 40 in good health.

The rearrangement links TRBV7-8 to TRBJ2-7; D call uncertain. From germline, CDR1 is SGHVS and CDR2 FQNEAQ. V lost 5 bases and J 3 bases, leaving 17 bases between the germline ends. The CDR3 spans 15 residues. The CDR3 here is CASSPLTLPFYEQYF. CDR3 in DNA: TGTGCCAGCAGCCCCCTTACGCTACCTTTCTACGAGCAGTACTTC.

About this clone: This sample includes further DNA sequences coding for the same CDR3. This chain joins TRBV7-9 and TRBJ2-1, with TRBD2 as a possible D gene (6 bases). This CDR3 spans 14 amino acids. Germline V gene data show CDR1 as SEHNR and CDR2 as FQNEAQ (reference sequence). Trimming pared 3 bases from V and 1 base from J, leaving 7 bases between. The CDR3, as DNA: TGTGCCAGCAGCTTCGGGGGTTCCTACAATGAGCAGTTCTTC. Translated: CASSFGGSYNEQFF.

The rearrangement links TRBV27 to TRBJ2-7, with D possibly TRBD1 on 6 matching bases. With 6 bases removed from V and 2 bases from J, the gap between germline ends came to 17 bases. Germline V gene data show CDR1 as MNHEY and CDR2 as SMNVEV (reference sequence). CDR3 length: 15 residues. The CDR3 here is CASSDPGTTTYEQYF. CDR3 coding DNA: TGTGCCAGCAGCGACCCCGGGACAACAACCTACGAGCAGTACTTC.

The chain is built from TRBV7-2 and TRBJ1-4, with TRBD1 matching over 7 bases. Germline CDR1 reads SGHTA; CDR2 reads FQGNSA. This CDR3 comprises 15 residues. The V gene end was trimmed by 5 bases and the J gene end by 7 bases; junction bases not matched to a gene: 10. CDR3 nucleotides: TGTGCCAGCAGCACCCAACAGGGGCGGGGTGAAAAACTGTTTTTT. Protein product: CASSTQQGRGEKLFF. Variable domain in full (rest from reference TRBV7-2 and TRBJ1-4): GAGVSQSPSNKVTEKGKDVELRCDPISGHTALYWYRQSLGQGLEFLIYFQGNSAPDKSGLPSDRFSAERTGGSVSTLTIQRTQQEDSAVYLCASSTQQGRGEKLFFGSGTQLSVL.

The chain combines TRBV15 with TRBJ1-5; D is ambiguous. Per the germline V gene, CDR1 is LNHNV and CDR2 is YYDKDF (reference sequence). The CDR3 consists of 15 residues. V lost 0 bases and J lost 6, with 12 bases in between. The CDR3 loop is CATSRDPQVFQPQHF. CDR3 sequence (DNA): TGTGCCACCAGCAGAGATCCGCAGGTGTTTCAGCCCCAGCATTTT. The full variable domain, its missing parts supplied by reference TRBV15 and TRBJ1-5, is DAMVIQNPRYQVTQFGKPVTLSCSQTLNHNVMYWYQQKSSQAPKLLFHYYDKDFNNEADTPDNFQSRRPNTSFCFLDIRSPGLGDTAMYLCATSRDPQVFQPQHFGDGTRLSIL.

V usage is TRBV6-5 and J usage is TRBJ2-1; D gene ambiguous. Germline V gene data show CDR1 as MNHEY and CDR2 as SVGAGI. This CDR3 is 16 amino acids long. V lost 0 bases and J 4 bases, leaving 13 bases between the germline ends. CDR3 sequence: CASSYSRWTVYNEQFF. CDR3 nucleotide sequence: TGTGCCAGCAGTTACTCACGGTGGACGGTTTACAATGAGCAGTTCTTC.

The chain employs TRBV28 and TRBJ2-7; TRBD2 agrees at 8 bases. The CDR3 length is 14 residues. Germline trimming cut 2 bases from V and 5 bases from J; bases unmatched to any gene: 5. Per germline, CDR1 MDHEN and CDR2 SYDVKM. The CDR3 loop is CASSLSGSWNEQYF. The CDR3 nucleotides read TGTGCCAGCAGTTTAAGCGGGAGTTGGAACGAGCAGTACTTC.

V and J are TRBV27 and TRBJ1-2; weak D call: TRBD1 (6 bases). Per the germline V gene, CDR1 is MNHEY and CDR2 is SMNVEV (reference sequence). Deletions cut 2 bases from V and 4 bases from J, with 8 bases between. The CDR3 length is 13 residues. The CDR3 is CASSLGQLYGYTF. The DNA for the CDR3 is TGTGCCAGCAGTTTAGGACAGCTCTATGGCTACACCTTC.

V usage is TRBV14 and J usage is TRBJ2-1, with D hard to call. Per the germline V gene, CDR1 is SGHDN and CDR2 is FVKESK. The germline V and J ends were trimmed by 3 bases and 3 bases, with 6 bases remaining between them. The CDR3 is made up of 13 amino acids. The CDR3 DNA follows: TGTGCCAGCAGCCAGGCATTCTACAATGAGCAGTTCTTC. It yields the protein CASSQAFYNEQFF.

The chain combines TRBV2 with TRBJ1-1; D is uncertain. Trimming took off 6 bases at V and 0 bases at J, with 11 bases between the two ends. Looked up from germline, CDR1 is SNHLY and CDR2 is FYNNEI. This CDR3 has 14 amino acids. In DNA, the CDR3 is TGTGCCAGCAGGTATTCCACTATGAACACTGAAGCTTTCTTT. Translating gives CASRYSTMNTEAFF.

The V gene is TRBV6-4, the J gene TRBJ1-4, with 9 bases fitting TRBD1. V lost 4 bases and J lost 8; bases outside the gene matches: 8. Germline lookup yields CDR1 MRHNA and CDR2 SNTAGT. The CDR3 is 15 residues long. The CDR3 protein is CASSAKRTGDEKLFF. The CDR3, as DNA: TGTGCCAGCAGTGCGAAGAGGACAGGGGACGAAAAACTGTTTTTT.

The chain's CDR3 is CASSPKTGTSGISETQYF. The CDR3 DNA reads as TGTGCCAGCTCACCCAAAACCGGGACTAGCGGGATCTCGGAGACCCAGTACTTC. V and J are TRBV18 and TRBJ2-5, with 13 bases aligning to TRBD2. The CDR3 covers 18 residues. The V gene end was trimmed by 3 bases and the J gene end by 5 bases; junction bases not matched to a gene: 12. Germline V gene sequence: CDR1 KGHSH, CDR2 LQKENI.

The chain employs TRBV14 and TRBJ1-1, with D possibly being TRBD1 (6 bases). CDR3 length: 15 amino acids. Per the germline V gene, CDR1 is SGHDN and CDR2 is FVKESK. Trimming removed 0 bases from V and 1 base from J, with 9 bases in between. The CDR3 coding sequence is TGTGCCAGCAGCCAAGATTTGACAGGGAACACTGAAGCTTTCTTT. This codes for CASSQDLTGNTEAFF.

The chain uses TRBV15 and TRBJ1-2; 9 bases match TRBD1. The ends lost 0 bases at V and 1 base at J; junction bases unmatched: 3. Germline assignment: CDR1 LNHNV and CDR2 YYDKDF (reference sequence). This CDR3 contains 16 residues. For the CDR3, the DNA is TGTGCCACCAGCAGAGATCGGACAGGGGATAACTATGGCTACACCTTC. It codes for CATSRDRTGDNYGYTF.

In the case of this clone: This sample includes further DNA sequences coding for the same CDR3. The chain couples TRBV30 to TRBJ1-1; weak D call: TRBD1 (5 bases). Germline loops: CDR1 GTSNPN, CDR2 SVGIG (reference sequence). The CDR3 is 14 amino acids. V was trimmed by 0 bases and J by 3 bases, leaving 11 bases between them. CDR3 DNA: TGTGCCTGGAGTGTAAGGCAGGGTGACACTGAAGCTTTCTTT. Amino acid sequence: CAWSVRQGDTEAFF.

This chain uses TRBV28 with TRBJ1-5; 7 positions match TRBD1. CDR3 size: 15 residues. Germline assignment: CDR1 MDHEN and CDR2 SYDVKM. V lost 8 bases to trimming and J lost 3 bases; unmatched junction nucleotides: 10. As DNA, the CDR3 is TGTGCCAGCGGGCTGAGGACAGGCGCCAATCAGCCCCAGCATTTT. It translates to CASGLRTGANQPQHF.

This chain uses TRBV10-3 with TRBJ2-3; 10 positions match TRBD1. V trimming: 4 bases; J trimming: 5 bases; junction bases outside the gene matches: 6. Looked up from germline, CDR1 is ENHRY and CDR2 is SYGVKD. This CDR3 is 15 amino acids long. The CDR3 nucleotides read TGTGCCATCAGTGGGCGGGACAGGGGAATAGATACGCAGTATTTT. Encoded protein: CAISGRDRGIDTQYF.

The J gene is TRBJ1-1, the V gene TRBV27, with no clear D. CDR3 length: 12 residues. With 7 bases removed from V and 0 bases from J, the gap between germline ends came to 6 bases. The V gene's germline CDR1 is MNHEY and CDR2 SMNVEV (reference sequence). The CDR3 loop reads CASKGVNTEAFF. CDR3 sequence (DNA): TGTGCCAGCAAAGGAGTGAACACTGAAGCTTTCTTT.

The rearrangement joins TRBV29-1 to TRBJ1-3, with 8 bases matching TRBD1. V was pared by 6 bases and J by 2 bases, with 9 bases of the junction left unmatched. Germline-derived CDR1 and CDR2 are SQVTM and ANQGSEA. This CDR3 has 15 amino acids. CDR3 sequence reads: CSVLQGEVTGNTIYF. In DNA form, the CDR3 reads TGCAGCGTCCTACAGGGGGAAGTGACTGGAAACACCATATATTTT.

J is TRBJ2-3 and V is TRBV14; 9 positions match TRBD1. CDR1 and CDR2 from the germline V gene are SGHDN and FVKESK. V was clipped by 2 bases and J by 5 bases; unmatched bases: 5. CDR3 size: 15 residues. CDR3 amino acids: CASSQSGQGLDTQYF. DNA of the CDR3: TGTGCCAGCAGCCAATCAGGACAGGGGCTAGATACGCAGTATTTT.

The J gene is TRBJ2-7, the V gene TRBV6-6, with D tentatively TRBD1 (6 bases). Germline CDR1 and CDR2: MNHNY and SVGAGI (reference sequence). The V and J ends lost 6 bases and 0 bases respectively, with 15 bases between them. CDR3 length equals 15 residues. The CDR3 DNA sequence: TGTGCCAGCAGGTCAGGGGCAGGGCTCTCCTACGAGCAGTACTTC. It codes for CASRSGAGLSYEQYF.

This chain uses TRBV6-6 with TRBJ2-7; D not resolved. This CDR3 spans 13 amino acids. Germline V gives CDR1 MNHNY, CDR2 SVGAGI (reference sequence). V dropped 5 bases and J dropped 2 bases, with 10 bases sitting between them. The CDR3 DNA reads as TGTGCCAGCAGTCCACCGGCCACCTACGAGCAGTACTTC. Amino acid sequence: CASSPPATYEQYF.

This chain joins TRBV5-5 and TRBJ1-2; no clear D. The ends were cut back, 1 base at V and 0 bases at J, with 7 bases in the middle. This CDR3 region has 14 residues. The germline gives CDR1 SGHKS, CDR2 YYEKEE (reference sequence). The CDR3 sequence: CASSLFETNYGYTF. In DNA, the CDR3 is TGTGCCAGCAGCTTGTTTGAAACTAACTATGGCTACACCTTC.

The J gene is TRBJ2-3, the V gene TRBV29-1; D might be TRBD1 (5 bases). This CDR3 is built from 13 residues. Trimming took off 3 bases at V and 4 bases at J, with 11 bases between the two ends. Germline loops: CDR1 SQVTM, CDR2 ANQGSEA. In nucleotides, the CDR3 is TGCAGCGTTGACAGGGCCAATCCAGATACGCAGTATTTT. Its protein product is CSVDRANPDTQYF.

The rearrangement uses TRBV4-3 and TRBJ1-2; D gene ambiguous. V gave up 0 bases and J gave up 0 bases, with 11 bases separating them. This CDR3 region has 16 residues. Germline values: CDR1 LGHNA, CDR2 YSLEER. CDR3 DNA sequence: TGCGCCAGCAGCCAAGATCGAGGGCCCGCTAACTATGGCTACACCTTC. The encoded protein is CASSQDRGPANYGYTF.

The genes are TRBV28 and TRBJ2-7, with TRBD1 matching over 11 bases. V lost 3 bases to trimming and J lost 2 bases; unmatched junction nucleotides: 9. The length of the CDR3 is 17 residues. From germline, CDR1 is MDHEN and CDR2 SYDVKM. The CDR3 DNA reads as TGTGCCAGCAGTTTGCGATTACCGGGACAGGGGGCCTACGAGCAGTACTTC. Residues: CASSLRLPGQGAYEQYF.

The rearrangement links TRBV5-5 to TRBJ2-1; TRBD2 agrees at 12 bases. Germline loops: CDR1 SGHKS, CDR2 YYEKEE (reference sequence). The CDR3 sequence is 18 residues long. Germline trimming cut 3 bases from V and 0 bases from J; bases unmatched to any gene: 7. CDR3 in DNA: TGTGCCAGCAGCTGGGGGACTAGCGGGCTCAGCTCCTACAATGAGCAGTTCTTC. Amino acids: CASSWGTSGLSSYNEQFF.

As to this clone: The same CDR3 also results from other DNA sequences found in this sample. The chain employs TRBV5-1 and TRBJ1-1; D call uncertain. Trimming shortened V by 4 bases and J by 0 bases, and 10 bases separated the two germline ends. Germline CDR1 SGHRS, CDR2 YFSETQ. CDR3 length equals 14 residues. CDR3 nucleotide sequence: TGCGCCAGCAGCCTCGGGAGCCTGAACACTGAAGCTTTCTTT. The encoded protein is CASSLGSLNTEAFF.